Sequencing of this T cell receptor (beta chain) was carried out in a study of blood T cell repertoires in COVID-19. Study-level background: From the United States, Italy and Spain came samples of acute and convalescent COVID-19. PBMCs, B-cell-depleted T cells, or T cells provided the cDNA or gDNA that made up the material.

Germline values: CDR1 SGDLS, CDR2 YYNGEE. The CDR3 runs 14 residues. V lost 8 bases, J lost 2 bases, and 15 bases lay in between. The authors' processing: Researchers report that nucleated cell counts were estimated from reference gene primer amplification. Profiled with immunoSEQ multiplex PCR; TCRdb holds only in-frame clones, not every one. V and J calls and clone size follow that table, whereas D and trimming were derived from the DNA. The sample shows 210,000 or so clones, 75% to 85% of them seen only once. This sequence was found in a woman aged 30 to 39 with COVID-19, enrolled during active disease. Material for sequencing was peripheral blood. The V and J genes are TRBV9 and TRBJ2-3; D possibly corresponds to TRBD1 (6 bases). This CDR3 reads CASQRGSHTDTQYF. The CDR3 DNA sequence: TGTGCCAGTCAAAGGGGGTCCCACACAGATACGCAGTATTTT.